This passage covers 14 T cell receptor beta chains from one sample sequenced in a study of beta chain features in type 1 diabetes. Broader study findings: TCRB CDR3s were moderately but significantly shorter in Type 1 diabetes patients in all four CD4+ subsets.

All of the isolated RNA was reverse transcribed, so expressed TCRB transcripts were sequenced. Assay used: immunoSEQ multiplex PCR; TCRdb lists only in-frame clones, some missing. The table includes around 160,000 clones, roughly 9% detected once. What these receptors recognize is not known. Specimen: central memory CD4+ T cells from blood. Every receptor here comes from a woman aged 25 to 39 with type 1 diabetes.

V gene TRBV15 combines with J gene TRBJ1-2, with TRBD1 identical over 11 bases. Germline V CDR1 and CDR2: LNHNV, YYDKDF (reference sequence). The CDR3 has 15 residues. V trimming: 3 bases; J trimming: 5 bases; junction bases outside the gene matches: 5. The CDR3 loop is CATSSGTGGWYGYTF. CDR3 bases: TGTGCCACCAGCAGCGGGACAGGGGGATGGTATGGCTACACCTTC.

This clone was seen only a few times. This rearrangement joins TRBV15 to TRBJ2-1, with TRBD1 matching over 10 bases. There are 17 residues in the CDR3. Germline CDR1 and CDR2: LNHNV and YYDKDF (reference sequence). V lost 5 bases, J lost 7 bases, and 14 bases stayed unmatched. The CDR3 region is CATSPRSTGGPLNEQFF. CDR3 bases: TGTGCCACCAGCCCAAGATCGACAGGGGGCCCCCTAAATGAGCAGTTCTTC.

J is TRBJ2-1 and V is TRBV7-3; no clear D gene. The V end lost 2 bases, the J end lost 6 bases, and 8 bases lay between the germline ends. The CDR3 contains 13 residues. Germline CDR1 and CDR2: SGHTA and FQGTGA. The CDR3 region is CASSLGSGNEQFF. CDR3 DNA sequence: TGTGCCAGCAGCTTAGGATCGGGCAATGAGCAGTTCTTC.

This clone was seen only a few times. This chain connects TRBV5-1 to TRBJ1-1; possibly TRBD1 for D (5 bases). The germline V gene encodes CDR1 SGHRS and CDR2 YFSETQ. The CDR3 loop spans 13 amino acids. V was shortened by 4 bases and J by 3 bases, with 10 bases between the two germline ends. In DNA form, the CDR3 reads TGCGCCAGCAGCAGCGGGACGGACACTGAAGCTTTCTTT. This gives the protein CASSSGTDTEAFF.

The rearrangement uses TRBV4-2 and TRBJ2-3, with 7 bases that match TRBD2. The CDR3 has 16 residues. Germline CDR1 reads LGHNA; CDR2 reads YNFKEQ. The V gene end was trimmed by 4 bases and the J gene end by 6 bases; junction bases not matched to a gene: 13. In DNA, the CDR3 is TGTGCCAGCAGCCGGGAGAAGCGGGGAGTCTCCGATACGCAGTATTTT. It encodes CASSREKRGVSDTQYF.

The CDR3 reads CASSQVETLAYF. The CDR3 nucleotides read TGTGCCAGCAGCCAAGTTGAGACCCTAGCGTATTTT. The chain links TRBV14 to TRBJ2-3; a weak D match, TRBD2 (5 bases). V was pared by 1 base and J by 14 bases, with 13 bases between. The germline CDR1 and CDR2 sequences are SGHDN and FVKESK. The CDR3 length is 12 residues.

This clone was counted only a few times. The chain recombines TRBV7-9 with TRBJ1-5; D gene unclear. The CDR3 loop spans 13 amino acids. The germline V gene encodes CDR1 SEHNR and CDR2 FQNEAQ (reference sequence). V lost 3 bases and J 6 bases, leaving 9 bases between the germline ends. The CDR3 protein is CASSFGVTQPQHF. In DNA form, the CDR3 reads TGTGCCAGCAGCTTCGGGGTTACTCAGCCCCAGCATTTT.

The chain joins TRBV19 to TRBJ2-7, with D maybe TRBD1 (6 bases). Deletions cut 8 bases from V and 1 base from J, with 12 bases between. Germline loops: CDR1 LNHDA, CDR2 SQIVND (reference sequence). The CDR3 length is 13 residues. For the CDR3, the DNA is TGTGCCAGTGAGGGACACAGTTCCTACGAGCAGTACTTC. This encodes CASEGHSSYEQYF. Supplemented by reference TRBV19 and TRBJ2-7, the full variable domain reads DGGITQSPKYLFRKEGQNVTLSCEQNLNHDAMYWYRQDPGQGLRLIYYSQIVNDFQKGDIAEGYSVSREKKESFPLTVTSAQKNPTAFYLCASEGHSSYEQYFGPGTRLTVT.

This clone occurred a few times. V and J are TRBV1 and TRBJ2-3; TRBD2, the table's D call, was not compared with the DNA. TRBV1 is shown as a pseudogene. This CDR3 is built from 16 residues. CDR3 bases: TGCACCAGCAGCATACAACCGGGACTAGCACCATCATCCCAGTATTTT. Protein product: CTSSIQPGLAPSSQYF.

In this sample, this clone turned up a few times. The V call is TRBV18, the J call TRBJ2-7; a possible D gene is TRBD1 (7 bases). In germline, CDR1 is KGHSH, CDR2 LQKENI. V shed 0 bases and J shed 3 bases, with 21 bases lying between them. This CDR3 is 18 amino acids long. CDR3: CASSPPLSGRQGNYEQYF. The CDR3 bases are TGTGCCAGCTCACCACCGCTTAGCGGCAGACAGGGAAACTACGAGCAGTACTTC.

In its sample, this clone was seen a few times. The junction departs from the called germline gene at one end, perhaps through a read error. CDR3 nucleotide sequence: TGTGCCAGCAGCCAAGACTATGTGGCGGAATCCGCGATCTTC. Its protein product is CASSQDYVAESAIF. The chain combines TRBV4-2 with TRBJ2-1; D ambiguous. CDR3 length: 14 residues. Germline values: CDR1 LGHNA, CDR2 YNFKEQ.

This clone was found a few times. V and J are TRBV5-1 and TRBJ2-1; D possibly corresponds to TRBD2 (5 bases). Per germline, CDR1 SGHRS and CDR2 YFSETQ. The V gene lost 3 bases and the J gene lost 3 bases, with 13 bases spanning the gap. The CDR3 covers 15 residues. CDR3 residues: CASSSGWNFYNEQFF. The CDR3 nucleotides are TGCGCCAGCAGCTCGGGGTGGAACTTCTACAATGAGCAGTTCTTC. The full variable domain, completed using reference TRBV5-1 and TRBJ2-1, is KAGVTQTPRYLIKTRGQQVTLSCSPISGHRSVSWYQQTPGQGLQFLFEYFSETQRNKGNFPGRFSGRQFSNSRSEMNVSTLELGDSALYLCASSSGWNFYNEQFFGPGTRLTVL.

The chain uses TRBV6-1 and TRBJ1-4; D is perhaps TRBD1 (6 bases). This CDR3 is 15 amino acids long. Germline CDR1 and CDR2: MNHNS and SASEGT. V lost 7 bases, J lost 4 bases, and 16 bases lay in between. The CDR3 DNA reads TGTGCCAGCACCATCAGACAGGCCCGTAATGAAAAACTGTTTTTT. Protein product: CASTIRQARNEKLFF.

This clone was observed a handful of times. This rearrangement joins TRBV30 to TRBJ2-5; tentatively, D is TRBD2 (7 bases). Trimming left V 0 bases short and J 5 bases short, with 13 bases between. Germline V gene data show CDR1 as GTSNPN and CDR2 as SVGIG (reference sequence). The CDR3 runs to 14 residues. In nucleotides, the CDR3 is TGTGCCTGGAGTGTTGGGGGGGCGCGGGAGACCCAGTACTTC. It specifies CAWSVGGARETQYF.